The 11 T cell receptor beta chains listed next were all sequenced from one sample in a study of T cell repertoires in cytomegalovirus infection. Each CDR3 protein gets one entry after TCRdb re-called the reads with MiXCR. Altogether roughly 230,000 distinct CDR3 sequences are present, roughly 20% being singletons, with the ten largest covering over 15%. The sequenced sample was CD8+ T cells from PBMCs. These TCRs come from a human donor in good health (CMV status not recorded). Some clones in this sample may be carry-over from other donors' samples.

The chain has TRBV7-9 and TRBJ2-1, with 9 bases matching TRBD1. Germline-derived CDR1 and CDR2 are SEHNR and FQNEAQ (reference sequence). The V segment lost 5 bases and the J segment 4 bases; nucleotides outside the gene matches: 6. The CDR3 spans 15 residues. CDR3 amino acids: CASSPQGASYNEQFF. The CDR3 DNA is TGTGCCAGCAGCCCACAGGGGGCGAGTTACAATGAGCAGTTCTTC.

Notes on this clonotype: It is likely a read error, because the conserved phenylalanine at the end of the CDR3 is missing. The DNA is omitted, as the CDR3 cannot be located on it reliably, and the CDR3 follows TCRdb's listing. The rearrangement joins TRBV20-1 to TRBJ2-7; TRBD1 reflects the table's D call only, with no check against the DNA. Germline V gene lookup returns CDR1 DFQATT and CDR2 SNEGSKA (reference sequence). The CDR3 sequence runs 12 residues, both termini included. The CDR3 protein is CSARDQQGRWSL.

The table lists this clonotype with a few counts. The junction and the germline gene differ at one end; a read error may be behind it. This sequence joins TRBV12-3 or TRBV12-4 and TRBJ2-2; 8 bases agree with TRBD1. The CDR3 spans 11 residues. The CDR3 here is CGTGNTGELFF. As DNA, the CDR3 is TGCGGGACAGGAAACACCGGGGAGCTGTTTTTT.

V gene TRBV7-9 combines with J gene TRBJ2-7; D is uncertain. CDR3 length equals 14 residues. Trimming shortened V by 0 bases and J by 3 bases, and 9 bases separated the two germline ends. The V gene's germline CDR1 is SEHNR and CDR2 FQNEAQ (reference sequence). DNA of the CDR3: TGTGCCAGCAGCTTAGCGGAAGGGTACTACGAGCAGTACTTC. Translation: CASSLAEGYYEQYF.

This clonotype has only a few counts. The CDR3, as DNA: TGTGCCAGCAGCCCAGATTCGGGGCTAGCGGGGGGCCTCTACGAGCAGTACTTC. As protein: CASSPDSGLAGGLYEQYF. The gene calls are TRBV7-9 and TRBJ2-7, with TRBD2 identical over 11 bases. J was trimmed by 3 bases and V by 5 bases; bases with no gene match: 15. The CDR3 consists of 18 residues. Germline CDR1 reads SEHNR; CDR2 reads FQNEAQ (reference sequence).

This chain joins TRBV7-6 and TRBJ2-1, with D uncertain. Deletions cut 6 bases from V and 9 bases from J, with 12 bases between. Per the germline V gene, CDR1 is SGHVS and CDR2 is FNYEAQ. This CDR3 comprises 12 residues. The CDR3 DNA follows: TGTGCCAGCAGAGCCAGCCCGTTTGAGCAGTTCTTC. Translated: CASRASPFEQFF.

This sequence joins TRBV19 and TRBJ2-3, with no clear D. Germline V gene sequence: CDR1 LNHDA, CDR2 SQIVND (reference sequence). The CDR3 has 12 amino acids. Deletions cut 3 bases from V and 4 bases from J, with 5 bases between. The CDR3 coding sequence is TGTGCCAGTAGTATGATAGCAGATACGCAGTATTTT. This encodes CASSMIADTQYF.

This chain connects TRBV24-1 to TRBJ2-5, with TRBD1 identical over 10 bases. Germline loops: CDR1 KGHDR, CDR2 SFDVKD. J lost 5 bases, V lost 3 bases, and 14 bases had no gene match. The CDR3 covers 18 residues. CDR3 region: CATSDRKSGQGYWETQYF. CDR3 nucleotide sequence: TGTGCCACCAGTGATCGAAAATCGGGACAGGGGTATTGGGAGACCCAGTACTTC.

The chain has TRBV29-1 and TRBJ2-3, with 8 nucleotides matching TRBD1. Trimming removed 5 bases from V and 3 bases from J; junction bases left unmatched: 13. Germline CDR1 is SQVTM and CDR2 is ANQGSEA. This CDR3 is built from 16 residues. The CDR3 region has the DNA TGCAGCGTTCTTTTCTTCCAGGGGGCTATGACAGATACGCAGTATTTT. Amino acids: CSVLFFQGAMTDTQYF.

The V and J genes are TRBV20-1 and TRBJ2-5; 10 bases agree with TRBD2. This CDR3 has 15 amino acids. The trim removed 5 bases at V and 5 bases at J, leaving 11 bases unmatched. The V gene's germline CDR1 is DFQATT and CDR2 SNEGSKA (reference sequence). For the CDR3, the DNA is TGCAGTGCTGGAGGGGCTAGCGGGGGATGGGAGACCCAGTACTTC. This encodes CSAGGASGGWETQYF.

This clonotype occurred a few times. The chain employs TRBV7-4 and TRBJ1-1, with D maybe TRBD1 (6 bases). The CDR3 is 14 residues long. Trimming pared 5 bases from V and 8 bases from J, leaving 18 bases between. Germline values: CDR1 SGHVT, CDR2 SQSDAQ. As DNA, the CDR3 is TGTGCCAGCAGCACGGACAGCCCCCCTTCGGAAGCTTTCTTT. Translated: CASSTDSPPSEAFF.